Listed below are T cell receptor beta chains from one sample, sequenced in a study of neurological immune-mediated disorders. TCRdb called the 5' RACE reads again in MiXCR, with one record for every CDR3 protein. Among fewer than 60,000 distinct CDR3 sequences listed, 9% to 12% were seen once. The sequenced sample consisted of PBMCs. The receptors stem from a man in his 70s with HTLV-1-associated myelopathy (HAM/TSP). Both conserved end residues are part of each CDR3. D genes are given only for firm matches. Part of the rows lack a size; the others show once, few, many or a class for expanded clones.

abundance	v_gene	j_gene	len	d_gene	CDR3nt	CDR3aa
many	TRBV7-8	TRBJ2-7	13	-	TGTGCCAGCGGGGCCCTAGCCCTCTACGAGCAGTACTTC	CASGALALYEQYF
few	TRBV9	TRBJ1-5	15	-	TGTGCCAGCAGCGAGGGGGGATTCAGCAATCAGCCCCAGCATTTT	CASSEGGFSNQPQHF
many	TRBV24-1	TRBJ2-7	13	TRBD2	TGTGCCACCAGTGATTTACTCGGGGGGGAGCAGTACTTC	CATSDLLGGEQYF
many	TRBV6-5	TRBJ2-2	14	-	TGTGCCAGCAGTTTGGACCGGCACACCGGGGAGCTGTTTTTT	CASSLDRHTGELFF
many	TRBV4-1	TRBJ2-7	15	-	TGCGCCAGCAGCCAAGAAAAAGCAGGGGACTACGAGCAGTACTTC	CASSQEKAGDYEQYF
few	TRBV6-2/TRBV6-3	TRBJ2-1	18	TRBD2	TGTGCCAGCAGTTACGGATATTTTAGCGGGAGCTCCTACAATGAGCAGTTCTTC	CASSYGYFSGSSYNEQFF
many	TRBV5-1	TRBJ2-1	17	TRBD2	TGCGCCAGCAGCTTGGGGGCCTCCGGGACTAGCAGAAATGAGCAGTTCTTC	CASSLGASGTSRNEQFF
many	TRBV27	TRBJ2-7	15	-	TGTGCCAGCAGTTTTGGGGGTGGGAGCTCCTACGAGCAGTACTTC	CASSFGGGSSYEQYF
many	TRBV5-1	TRBJ2-1	14	-	TGCGCCAGCAGCACCGGACAGTCCTACAATGAGCAGTTCTTC	CASSTGQSYNEQFF
many	TRBV28	TRBJ1-6	15	TRBD1	TGTGCCAGCAGTCCAGGGGGAAAATACAATTCACCCCTCCACTTT	CASSPGGKYNSPLHF
medium-sized	TRBV4-2	TRBJ2-1	15	TRBD1	TGTGCCAGCAGCCAAGCGGGGACAGGCGGTAATGAGCAGTTCTTC	CASSQAGTGGNEQFF
many	TRBV20-1	TRBJ2-3	17	-	TGCAGTGCTAGAGATCTCCGTAGTGGACTGAGCACAGATACGCAGTATTTT	CSARDLRSGLSTDTQYF
few	TRBV7-2	TRBJ2-1	15	-	TGTGCCAGCAGCGGGATGGGCTACTCCTACAATGAGCAGTTCTTC	CASSGMGYSYNEQFF
-	TRBV6-1	TRBJ2-3	14	-	TGTGCCAGCAGTGGGTTCGGAAGCACAGATACGCAGTATTTT	CASSGFGSTDTQYF
many	TRBV20-1	TRBJ1-2	12	-	TGCAGTGCTAGGACTGGGTCCGGAGGCTACACCTTC	CSARTGSGGYTF
many	TRBV6-5	TRBJ1-5	13	-	TGTGCCAGCAGTAGGTTAGGGGACCAGCCCCAGCATTTT	CASSRLGDQPQHF